This is a list of T cell receptor beta chains from one sample in a study of CD8 T cells in ankylosing spondylitis. A single record per CDR3 protein comes from TCRdb applying MiXCR to the 5' RACE reads. The sample includes about 250,000 distinct CDR3 sequences, roughly a third of them seen just once. The sample taken for sequencing was blood, either unsorted or a sorted T cell fraction (not recorded which). The receptors derive from a male donor with ankylosing spondylitis or in good health (not recorded which). Both conserved end residues are part of each CDR3. Fields, in order: V gene, CDR3 length, clone size, D gene, J gene, CDR3 DNA, CDR3 protein. A D gene is named only where the DNA matches it firmly. Where a row states a size, it is once, few, many or the class of an expanded clone; other rows omit it.

V: TRBV12-3/TRBV12-4
length: 14
size: few
D: TRBD2
J: TRBJ2-1
DNA: TGTGCCAGCAGTTTAGGCGGGGGGGCCAATGAGCAGTTCTTC
CDR3: CASSLGGGANEQFF

V: TRBV4-2
length: 13
size: few
D: TRBD1
J: TRBJ2-1
DNA: TGTGCCAGCAGCCCGGACAGGGCGAATGAGCAGTTCTTC
CDR3: CASSPDRANEQFF

V: TRBV7-9
length: 15
size: NA
D: TRBD2
J: TRBJ2-5
DNA: TGTGCCAGCAGCCTCATAGCGGGGGGTCTGGAGACCCAGTACTTC
CDR3: CASSLIAGGLETQYF

V: TRBV12-3/TRBV12-4
length: 14
size: NA
D: TRBD1
J: TRBJ2-1
DNA: TGTGCCAGCAGTAGGACAGGGACCCATGATGAGCAGTTCTTC
CDR3: CASSRTGTHDEQFF

V: TRBV9
length: 13
size: once
D: NA
J: TRBJ2-3
DNA: TGTGCCAGCAGCGTAGGGCGGACGGATACGCAGTATTTT
CDR3: CASSVGRTDTQYF

V: TRBV12-3/TRBV12-4
length: 17
size: NA
D: TRBD2
J: TRBJ2-1
DNA: TGTGCCAGCAGTCCCCGACTAGCCGAAGGCGTATACAATGAGCAGTTCTTC
CDR3: CASSPRLAEGVYNEQFF

V: TRBV15
length: 13
size: NA
D: TRBD1
J: TRBJ1-2
DNA: TGTGCCACCAGCAGCCAGGGGGGCTATGGCTACACCTTC
CDR3: CATSSQGGYGYTF

V: TRBV10-3
length: 13
size: few
D: NA
J: TRBJ1-3
DNA: TGTGCCATCAGTCGACAGCCAGGAAACACCATATATTTT
CDR3: CAISRQPGNTIYF

V: TRBV21-1
length: 15
size: NA
D: NA
J: TRBJ1-1
DNA: TGTGCCAGCAGCAAAGTGACAGGACCGAACACTGAAGCTTTCTTT
CDR3: CASSKVTGPNTEAFF

V: TRBV10-3
length: 13
size: NA
D: NA
J: TRBJ2-1
DNA: TGTGCCATCAGTGAGTCTTCAGGGTTTGAGCAGTTCTTC
CDR3: CAISESSGFEQFF

V: TRBV4-1
length: 13
size: few
D: NA
J: TRBJ2-1
DNA: TGCGCCAGCAGGGGGACACAATACAATGAGCAGTTCTTC
CDR3: CASRGTQYNEQFF

V: TRBV12-3/TRBV12-4
length: 15
size: few
D: TRBD1
J: TRBJ1-5
DNA: TGTGCCAGCAGTTTAATAGGGGGCAGGGATCAGCCCCAGCATTTT
CDR3: CASSLIGGRDQPQHF

V: TRBV6-6
length: 12
size: NA
D: NA
J: TRBJ2-3
DNA: TGTGCCAGCAGTTACGAGGAAGATACGCAGTATTTT
CDR3: CASSYEEDTQYF

V: TRBV20-1
length: 15
size: NA
D: NA
J: TRBJ2-3
DNA: TGCAGTGCTAGTCCTTGGACATCTAGCACAGATACGCAGTATTTT
CDR3: CSASPWTSSTDTQYF

V: TRBV9
length: 14
size: NA
D: TRBD2
J: TRBJ2-3
DNA: TGTGCCAGTGGACTAGCGGGGGACACAGATACGCAGTATTTT
CDR3: CASGLAGDTDTQYF

V: TRBV4-1
length: 13
size: NA
D: NA
J: TRBJ2-3
DNA: TGCGCCAGCAGCCCCCCCGTCACAGATACGCAGTATTTT
CDR3: CASSPPVTDTQYF

V: TRBV27
length: 18
size: NA
D: NA
J: TRBJ2-6
DNA: TGTGCCAGCAGTTCATACTTTGGGATAGGCTCTGGGGCCAACGTCCTGACTTTC
CDR3: CASSSYFGIGSGANVLTF

V: TRBV2
length: 15
size: NA
D: NA
J: TRBJ1-1
DNA: TGTGCCAGCAGACTCGCTGACAGCACCAACACTGAAGCTTTCTTT
CDR3: CASRLADSTNTEAFF

V: TRBV20-1
length: 15
size: NA
D: NA
J: TRBJ2-3
DNA: TGCAGTGCTTTCAACTCGGGACTGAATACAGATACGCAGTATTTT
CDR3: CSAFNSGLNTDTQYF

V: TRBV12-3/TRBV12-4
length: 15
size: NA
D: TRBD1
J: TRBJ1-2
DNA: TGTGCCAGCAGTTTAAAGGGGACAGGGGGAAGTGGCTACACCTTC
CDR3: CASSLKGTGGSGYTF

V: TRBV20-1
length: 15
size: NA
D: NA
J: TRBJ2-7
DNA: TGCAGTGCTAGAGTGGCAGGGGGGACCTCCTACGAGCAGTACTTC
CDR3: CSARVAGGTSYEQYF

V: TRBV29-1
length: 13
size: NA
D: NA
J: TRBJ2-7
DNA: TGCAGCGCGGGAGCGGCAGGGAACTACGAGCAGTACTTC
CDR3: CSAGAAGNYEQYF

V: TRBV2
length: 13
size: once
D: NA
J: TRBJ2-2
DNA: TGTGCCCTCCAAGAGGGAGGCCCCGGGGAGCTGTTTTTT
CDR3: CALQEGGPGELFF

V: TRBV20-1
length: 15
size: NA
D: NA
J: TRBJ2-6
DNA: TGCAGTGCTAGTTTCGGGGGGACAGGGGCCAACGTCCTGACTTTC
CDR3: CSASFGGTGANVLTF

V: TRBV20-1
length: 15
size: few
D: NA
J: TRBJ2-7
DNA: TGCAGTGCTAGAGACATTTTCCCGGGGACGTACGAGCAGTACTTC
CDR3: CSARDIFPGTYEQYF

V: TRBV5-1
length: 17
size: NA
D: TRBD2
J: TRBJ2-1
DNA: TGCGCCAGCAGCTTGGTATTTGGGACTAGCGGGGTGCGGGAGCAGTTCTTC
CDR3: CASSLVFGTSGVREQFF

V: TRBV28
length: 15
size: few
D: NA
J: TRBJ2-3
DNA: TGTGCCAGCAGTTTACTCCGGACCCCCACAGATACGCAGTATTTT
CDR3: CASSLLRTPTDTQYF

V: TRBV5-5
length: 14
size: few
D: NA
J: TRBJ2-7
DNA: TGTGCCAGCAGCTTGACGGGGACATCCTACGAGCAGTACTTC
CDR3: CASSLTGTSYEQYF

V: TRBV12-3/TRBV12-4
length: 13
size: few
D: TRBD2
J: TRBJ2-7
DNA: TGTGCCAGCAGTCCTGGGACTAGCTACGAGCAGTACTTC
CDR3: CASSPGTSYEQYF

V: TRBV20-1
length: 14
size: NA
D: NA
J: TRBJ2-7
DNA: TGCAGTGCCGTCCCGCCTTTTGGCGCCTACGAGCAGTACTTC
CDR3: CSAVPPFGAYEQYF

V: TRBV10-2
length: 14
size: NA
D: NA
J: TRBJ1-6
DNA: TGCGCCAGCAGTGAAGACAGTGGGAATTCACCCCTCCACTTT
CDR3: CASSEDSGNSPLHF

V: TRBV27
length: 13
size: few
D: NA
J: TRBJ2-7
DNA: TGTGCCAGCAGTCACGGGACATCCTACGAGCAGTACTTC
CDR3: CASSHGTSYEQYF

V: TRBV29-1
length: 13
size: few
D: NA
J: TRBJ1-1
DNA: TGCAGCGTTGTAACCGGACTTAACACTGAAGCTTTCTTT
CDR3: CSVVTGLNTEAFF

V: TRBV20-1
length: 13
size: NA
D: TRBD2
J: TRBJ2-5
DNA: TGCAGTGCTAGAGATCCTAGCGGGGGGGCCCAGTACTTC
CDR3: CSARDPSGGAQYF

V: TRBV12-3/TRBV12-4
length: 13
size: many
D: TRBD2
J: TRBJ2-1
DNA: TGTGCCAGCAGAACTAGCGGGGCCAATGAGCAGTTCTTC
CDR3: CASRTSGANEQFF

V: TRBV12-3/TRBV12-4
length: 10
size: NA
D: NA
J: TRBJ2-3
DNA: TGTGCCAGCAGCATAGGTACGCAGTATTTT
CDR3: CASSIGTQYF

V: TRBV29-1
length: 17
size: few
D: TRBD1
J: TRBJ2-6
DNA: TGCAGCGTTGAAGCTGGACAGGGAAGGTCTGGGGCCAACGTCCTGACTTTC
CDR3: CSVEAGQGRSGANVLTF

V: TRBV25-1
length: 13
size: once
D: NA
J: TRBJ1-4
DNA: TGTGCCAGCAGTGTTGGAGGGAGGGAAAAACTGTTTTTT
CDR3: CASSVGGREKLFF

V: TRBV7-8
length: 13
size: NA
D: NA
J: TRBJ2-3
DNA: TGTGCCAGCAGCTTAAAGAGCACAGATACGCAGTATTTT
CDR3: CASSLKSTDTQYF

V: TRBV12-3/TRBV12-4
length: 12
size: few
D: NA
J: TRBJ1-1
DNA: TGTGCCAGCAGTGGAAGGACAGCTGAAGCTTTCTTT
CDR3: CASSGRTAEAFF

V: TRBV20-1
length: 12
size: NA
D: NA
J: TRBJ1-1
DNA: TGCAGTGCCAGGAGGGGCAGTAGGGAAGCTTTCTTT
CDR3: CSARRGSREAFF

V: TRBV19
length: 12
size: few
D: NA
J: TRBJ2-1
DNA: TGTGCCAGTAGTCAGATTGGGGCCGAGCAGTTCTTC
CDR3: CASSQIGAEQFF

V: TRBV7-6
length: 15
size: few
D: NA
J: TRBJ2-7
DNA: TGTGCCAGCAGCTTAGTTAGGGCCAGCACCTACGAGCAGTACTTC
CDR3: CASSLVRASTYEQYF

V: TRBV20-1
length: 12
size: NA
D: NA
J: TRBJ2-7
DNA: TGCCGACCGGGACGAAGCTCCTACGAGCAGTACTTC
CDR3: CRPGRSSYEQYF

V: TRBV28
length: 12
size: NA
D: NA
J: TRBJ2-3
DNA: TGTGCCAGCTGTTCGGGGCCTCATACGCAGTATTTT
CDR3: CASCSGPHTQYF

V: TRBV20-1
length: 12
size: few
D: NA
J: TRBJ2-1
DNA: TGCAGTGCTAGTCTGGGGCCCAATGAGCAGTTCTTC
CDR3: CSASLGPNEQFF

V: TRBV20-1
length: 12
size: few
D: NA
J: TRBJ2-5
DNA: TGCAGTGCTAGCTGGACACAAGAGACCCAGTACTTC
CDR3: CSASWTQETQYF

V: TRBV6-5
length: 15
size: NA
D: NA
J: TRBJ1-4
DNA: TGTGCCAGCAGTTACTCGAGCGGGGGAATCGAAAAACTGTTTTTT
CDR3: CASSYSSGGIEKLFF

V: TRBV15
length: 14
size: NA
D: NA
J: TRBJ1-5
DNA: TGTGCCACCAGCAGAGATCCCCAACATCAGCCCCAGCATTTT
CDR3: CATSRDPQHQPQHF

V: TRBV7-9
length: 15
size: few
D: NA
J: TRBJ1-3
DNA: TGTGCCAGCAGCTCACGGGATAACTCTGGAAACACCATATATTTT
CDR3: CASSSRDNSGNTIYF

V: TRBV9
length: 15
size: few
D: TRBD1
J: TRBJ2-7
DNA: TGTGCCAGCAGCGTCAGTGGGGACAGGCTCTACGAGCAGTACTTC
CDR3: CASSVSGDRLYEQYF

V: TRBV6-5
length: 16
size: few
D: NA
J: TRBJ1-2
DNA: TGTGCCAGCAGCTTACTCGCGGGACTCACGGTTTATGGCTACACCTTC
CDR3: CASSLLAGLTVYGYTF

V: TRBV12-3/TRBV12-4
length: 15
size: few
D: NA
J: TRBJ2-5
DNA: TGTGCCAGCAGTCCGGGACGGACGTACCAAGAGACCCAGTACTTC
CDR3: CASSPGRTYQETQYF

V: TRBV20-1
length: 15
size: NA
D: NA
J: TRBJ2-7
DNA: TGCAGTGCTAGGGACGTCAGGGTCGAACTATACGAGCAGTACTTC
CDR3: CSARDVRVELYEQYF

V: TRBV7-9
length: 13
size: NA
D: NA
J: TRBJ2-7
DNA: TGTGCCAGCTCCAGGGAAGCCTCCTACGAGCAGTACTTC
CDR3: CASSREASYEQYF

V: TRBV20-1
length: 12
size: NA
D: NA
J: TRBJ2-2
DNA: TGCAGTGCCAGACTGAACACCGGGGAGCTGTTTTTT
CDR3: CSARLNTGELFF

V: TRBV10-3
length: 12
size: few
D: NA
J: TRBJ2-7
DNA: TGTGCCATCAGCCCCTCGGGGTACGAGCAGTACTTC
CDR3: CAISPSGYEQYF

V: TRBV20-1
length: 12
size: NA
D: NA
J: TRBJ1-2
DNA: TGCAGTGCTTCTCAGGGTTCTTTTGGCTACACCTTC
CDR3: CSASQGSFGYTF

V: TRBV20-1
length: 11
size: many
D: NA
J: TRBJ2-1
DNA: TGCAGTGCTAGAGACCTAAATGAGCAGTTCTTC
CDR3: CSARDLNEQFF